This TCR beta chain was retrieved from a study of shared clonotypes between healthy human individuals. The healthy adult donors were HIV-negative and reported no recent acute infections or vaccinations. Around 100 million PBMCs went into genomic DNA for unsorted samples. Worth noting for this clone: Just one base apart from a much larger clone, this may be a read error.

The data were produced by immunoSEQ multiplex PCR, yet TCRdb's version contains in-frame clones alone and is incomplete. The table lists hundreds of thousands of clones, approximately 77% of them singletons. The CDR3 runs to 14 residues. CDR1 is SGHTA, CDR2 FQGNSA, per germline. V lost 4 bases, J lost 1 base, and 7 bases lay in between. The sample taken for sequencing was PBMCs. J is TRBJ2-2 and V is TRBV7-2, with D tentatively TRBD1 (6 bases). The sequence derives from a woman aged 40 to 50 in good health. Some clones in this sample may be carry-over from other donors' samples. CDR3 region: CASSWGQNTGELFF. CDR3 coding DNA: TGTGCCAGCAGCTGGGGACAGAACACCGGGGAGCTGTTTTTT.